The sequence of this T cell receptor (beta chain) was determined in a study of cytomegalovirus exposure and HLA in healthy donors. The PCR had 60 Vbeta and 13 Jbeta primers. Assay used: immunoSEQ multiplex PCR; TCRdb lists only in-frame clones, some missing. This sample contains around 150,000 clones. In the case of this clone: Its antigen is currently unknown.

With V trimmed by 5 bases and J by 4 bases, 11 bases remained unmatched. The germline V gene has CDR1 SGHNT and CDR2 YYREEE (reference sequence). The CDR3 has 15 residues. Study-level findings and limits: A later analysis showed that HLA-associated TCR beta chains had undergone more clonal expansion than equally common others. About 87% or about 30% of the time was how often most TCR beta V segments were productive, according to an earlier analysis.

The sample taken for sequencing was PBMCs. The genes are TRBV5-4 and TRBJ1-1; 7 bases map to TRBD1. This receptor was identified in a woman aged 60-75 years in good health and CMV-seronegative. The CDR3 DNA follows: TGTGCCAGCAGGACAGGGTTGGGAGATGGCACTGAAGCTTTCTTT. This codes for CASRTGLGDGTEAFF. The variable domain in full, completed from reference TRBV5-4 and TRBJ1-1, reads ETGVTQSPTHLIKTRGQQVTLRCSSQSGHNTVSWYQQALGQGPQFIFQYYREEENGRGNFPPRFSGLQFPNYSSELNVNALELDDSALYLCASRTGLGDGTEAFFGQGTRLTVV.